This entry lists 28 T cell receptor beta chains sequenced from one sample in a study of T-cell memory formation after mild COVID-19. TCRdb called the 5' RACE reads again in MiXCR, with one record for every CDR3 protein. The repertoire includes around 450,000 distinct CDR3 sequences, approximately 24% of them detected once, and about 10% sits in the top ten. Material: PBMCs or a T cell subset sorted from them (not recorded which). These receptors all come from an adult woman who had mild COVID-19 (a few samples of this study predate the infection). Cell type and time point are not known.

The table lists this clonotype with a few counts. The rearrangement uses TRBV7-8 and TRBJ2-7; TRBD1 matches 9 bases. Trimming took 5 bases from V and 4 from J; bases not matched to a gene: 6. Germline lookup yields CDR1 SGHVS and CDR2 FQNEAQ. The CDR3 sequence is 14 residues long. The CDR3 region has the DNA TGTGCCAGCAGCATCTGGACAGGGGAATACGAGCAGTACTTC. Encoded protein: CASSIWTGEYEQYF.

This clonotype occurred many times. The CDR3 sequence: CASSPSVGYEQYF. The DNA for the CDR3 is TGCGCCAGCAGCCCCTCGGTGGGATACGAGCAGTACTTC. This chain joins TRBV4-3 and TRBJ2-7; D unresolved. Germline lookup yields CDR1 LGHNA and CDR2 YSLEER. V was trimmed by 4 bases and J by 4 bases, leaving 11 bases between them. The CDR3 contains 13 residues.

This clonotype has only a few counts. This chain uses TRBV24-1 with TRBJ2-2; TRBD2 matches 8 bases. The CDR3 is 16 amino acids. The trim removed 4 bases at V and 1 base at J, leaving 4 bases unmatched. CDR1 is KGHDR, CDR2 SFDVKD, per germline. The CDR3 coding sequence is TGTGCCACCAGTGAACCCAGCGGGGGGAACACCGGGGAGCTGTTTTTT. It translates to CATSEPSGGNTGELFF.

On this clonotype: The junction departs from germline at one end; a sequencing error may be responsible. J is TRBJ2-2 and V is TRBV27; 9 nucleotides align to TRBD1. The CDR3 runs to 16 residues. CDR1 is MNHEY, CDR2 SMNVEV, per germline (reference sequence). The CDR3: CASSPAGTGRTGELFF. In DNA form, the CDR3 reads TGCGCCAGCAGCCCCGCTGGGACAGGGCGTACCGGGGAGCTGTTTTTT.

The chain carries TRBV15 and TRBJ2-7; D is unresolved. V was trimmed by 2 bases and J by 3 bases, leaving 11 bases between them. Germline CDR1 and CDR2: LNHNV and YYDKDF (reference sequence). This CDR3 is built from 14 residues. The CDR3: CATSRRDGDYEQYF. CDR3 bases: TGTGCCACCAGCAGAAGAGATGGGGACTACGAGCAGTACTTC.

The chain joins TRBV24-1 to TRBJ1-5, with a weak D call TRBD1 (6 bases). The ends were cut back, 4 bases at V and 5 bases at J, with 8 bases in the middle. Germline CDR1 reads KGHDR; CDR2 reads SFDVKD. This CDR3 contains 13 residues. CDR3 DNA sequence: TGTGCCACCAGTGAGACAGGCTATCAGCCCCAGCATTTT. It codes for CATSETGYQPQHF.

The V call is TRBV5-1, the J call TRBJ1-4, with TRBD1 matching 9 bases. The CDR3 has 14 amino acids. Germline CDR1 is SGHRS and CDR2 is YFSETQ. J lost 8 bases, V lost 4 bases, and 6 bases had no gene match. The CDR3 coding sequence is TGCGCCAGCAGCCCCGGGACAGGGTACGAAAAACTGTTTTTT. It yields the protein CASSPGTGYEKLFF.

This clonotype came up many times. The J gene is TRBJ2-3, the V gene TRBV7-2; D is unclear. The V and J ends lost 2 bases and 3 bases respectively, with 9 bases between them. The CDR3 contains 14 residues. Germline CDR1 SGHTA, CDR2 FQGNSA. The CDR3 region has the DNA TGTGCCAGCAGCTTACATCGGCTAACAGATACGCAGTATTTT. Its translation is CASSLHRLTDTQYF.

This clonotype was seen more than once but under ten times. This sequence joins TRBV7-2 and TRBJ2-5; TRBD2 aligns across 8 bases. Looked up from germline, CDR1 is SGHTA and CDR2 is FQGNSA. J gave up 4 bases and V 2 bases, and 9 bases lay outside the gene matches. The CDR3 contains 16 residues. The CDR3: CASSLSAAGGRETQYF. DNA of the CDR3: TGTGCCAGCAGCTTATCTGCTGCGGGAGGAAGAGAGACCCAGTACTTC. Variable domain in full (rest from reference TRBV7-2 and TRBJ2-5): GAGVSQSPSNKVTEKGKDVELRCDPISGHTALYWYRQSLGQGLEFLIYFQGNSAPDKSGLPSDRFSAERTGGSVSTLTIQRTQQEDSAVYLCASSLSAAGGRETQYFGPGTRLLVL.

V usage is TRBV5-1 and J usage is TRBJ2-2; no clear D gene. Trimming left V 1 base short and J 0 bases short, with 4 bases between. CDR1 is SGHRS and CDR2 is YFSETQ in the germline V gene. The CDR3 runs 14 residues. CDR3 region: CASSLRPNTGELFF. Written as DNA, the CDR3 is TGCGCCAGCAGCTTGCGCCCGAACACCGGGGAGCTGTTTTTT.

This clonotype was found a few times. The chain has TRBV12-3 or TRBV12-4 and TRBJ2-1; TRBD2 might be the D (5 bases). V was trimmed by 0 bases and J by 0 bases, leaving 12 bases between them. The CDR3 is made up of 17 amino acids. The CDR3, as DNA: TGTGCCAGCAGTTTAGCGCCCCCGGGAAACTCCTACAATGAGCAGTTCTTC. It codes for CASSLAPPGNSYNEQFF.

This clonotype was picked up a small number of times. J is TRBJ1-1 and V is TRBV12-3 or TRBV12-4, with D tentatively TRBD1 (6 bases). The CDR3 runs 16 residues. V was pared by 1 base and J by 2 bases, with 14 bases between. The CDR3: CASSLGTGQINTEAFF. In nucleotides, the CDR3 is TGTGCCAGCAGTTTAGGAACAGGGCAAATAAACACTGAAGCTTTCTTT.

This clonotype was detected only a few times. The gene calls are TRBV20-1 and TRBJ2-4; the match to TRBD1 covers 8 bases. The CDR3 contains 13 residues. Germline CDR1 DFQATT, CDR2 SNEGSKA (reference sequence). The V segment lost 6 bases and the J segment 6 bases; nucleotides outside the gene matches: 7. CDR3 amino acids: CSAPDRALNIQYF. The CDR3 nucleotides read TGCAGTGCCCCGGACAGGGCCCTAAACATTCAGTACTTC.

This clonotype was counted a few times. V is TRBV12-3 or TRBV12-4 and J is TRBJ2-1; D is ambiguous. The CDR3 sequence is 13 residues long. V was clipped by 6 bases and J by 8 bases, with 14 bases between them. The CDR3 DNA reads TGTGCCAGCAGAACGCGGAACTCTGATGAGCAGTTCTTC. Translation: CASRTRNSDEQFF.

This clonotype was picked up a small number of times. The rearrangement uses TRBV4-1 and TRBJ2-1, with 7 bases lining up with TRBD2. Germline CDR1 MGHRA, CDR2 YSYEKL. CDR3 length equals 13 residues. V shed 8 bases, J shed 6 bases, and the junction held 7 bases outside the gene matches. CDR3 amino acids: CASGGGNSNEQFF. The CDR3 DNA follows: TGCGCCAGCGGGGGGGGGAATTCCAATGAGCAGTTCTTC.

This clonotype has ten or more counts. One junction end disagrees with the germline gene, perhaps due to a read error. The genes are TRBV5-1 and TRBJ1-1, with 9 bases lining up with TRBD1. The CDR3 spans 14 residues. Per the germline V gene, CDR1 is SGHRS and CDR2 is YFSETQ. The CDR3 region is CASSSGQGGTEAFF. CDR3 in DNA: TGTGCCAGCAGCTCGGGACAGGGAGGGACTGAAGCTTTCTTT.

The CDR3 loop is CASSPEGLAKNIQYF. The CDR3 nucleotides are TGCGCCAGCTCGCCGGAAGGCTTAGCCAAAAACATTCAGTACTTC. The chain recombines TRBV5-1 with TRBJ2-4, with D unresolved. Germline V gene data show CDR1 as SGHRS and CDR2 as YFSETQ. The CDR3 sequence is 15 residues long. Trimming shortened V by 7 bases and J by 0 bases, and 14 bases separated the two germline ends.

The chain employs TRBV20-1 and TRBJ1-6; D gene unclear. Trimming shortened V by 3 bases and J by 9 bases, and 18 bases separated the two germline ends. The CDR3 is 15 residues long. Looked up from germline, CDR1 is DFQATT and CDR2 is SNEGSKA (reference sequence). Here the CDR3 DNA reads TGCAGTGCTAGCCCTCATGCAGGATTGAGTTCACCCCTCCACTTT. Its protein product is CSASPHAGLSSPLHF.

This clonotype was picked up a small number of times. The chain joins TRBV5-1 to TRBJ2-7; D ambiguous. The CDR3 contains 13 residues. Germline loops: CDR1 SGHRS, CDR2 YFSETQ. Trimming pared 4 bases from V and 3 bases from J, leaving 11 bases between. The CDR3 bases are TGCGCCAGCAGCCCCGAGCTATACTACGAGCAGTACTTC. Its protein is CASSPELYYEQYF.

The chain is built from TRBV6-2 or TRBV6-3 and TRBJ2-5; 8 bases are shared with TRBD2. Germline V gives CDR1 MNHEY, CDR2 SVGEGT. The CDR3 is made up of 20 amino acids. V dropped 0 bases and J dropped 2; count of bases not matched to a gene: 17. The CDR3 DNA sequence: TGTGCCAGCAGTTACTCGAGTCATAGGATATCGAGCGGGGGACAAGAGACCCAGTACTTC. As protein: CASSYSSHRISSGGQETQYF.

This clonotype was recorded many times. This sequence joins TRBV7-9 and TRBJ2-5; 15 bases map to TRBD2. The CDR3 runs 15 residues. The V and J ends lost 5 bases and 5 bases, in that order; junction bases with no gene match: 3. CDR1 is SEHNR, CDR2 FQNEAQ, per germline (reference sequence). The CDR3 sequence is CASSPGLAGGETQYF. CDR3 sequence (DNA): TGTGCCAGCAGCCCGGGACTAGCGGGAGGCGAGACCCAGTACTTC.

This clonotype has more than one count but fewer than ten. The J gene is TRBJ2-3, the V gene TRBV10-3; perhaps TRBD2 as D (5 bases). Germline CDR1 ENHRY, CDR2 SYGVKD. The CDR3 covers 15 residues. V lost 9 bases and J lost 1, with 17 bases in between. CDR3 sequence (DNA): TGTGCCATTTTACGCCGGGATCCAGGCACAGATACGCAGTATTTT. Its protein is CAILRRDPGTDTQYF.

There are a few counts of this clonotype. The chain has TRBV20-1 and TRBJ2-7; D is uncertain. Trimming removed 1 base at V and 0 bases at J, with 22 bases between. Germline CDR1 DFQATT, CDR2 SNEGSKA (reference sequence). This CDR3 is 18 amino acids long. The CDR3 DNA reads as TGCAGTGCTAGAGTTGAGACTGAGGTAGCCTGGAGCTCCTACGAGCAGTACTTC. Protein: CSARVETEVAWSSYEQYF.

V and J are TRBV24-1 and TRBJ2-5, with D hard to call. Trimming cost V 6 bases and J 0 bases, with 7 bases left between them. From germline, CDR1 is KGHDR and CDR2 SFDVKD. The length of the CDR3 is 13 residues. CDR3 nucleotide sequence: TGTGCCACCAGTTTGGGGAACCAAGAGACCCAGTACTTC. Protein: CATSLGNQETQYF.

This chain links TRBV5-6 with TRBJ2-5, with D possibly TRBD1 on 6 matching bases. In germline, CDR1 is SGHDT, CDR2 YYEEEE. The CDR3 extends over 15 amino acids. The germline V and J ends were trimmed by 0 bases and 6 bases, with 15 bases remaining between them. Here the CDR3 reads CASSLGRGWGKTQYF. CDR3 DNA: TGTGCCAGCAGCTTGGGCAGGGGATGGGGAAAGACCCAGTACTTC.

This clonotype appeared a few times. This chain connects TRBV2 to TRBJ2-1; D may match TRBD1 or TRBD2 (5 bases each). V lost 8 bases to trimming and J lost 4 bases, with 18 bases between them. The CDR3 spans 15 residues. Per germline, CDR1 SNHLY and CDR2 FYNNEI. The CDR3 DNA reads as TGTGCCAGCGGGACGGGGCGGGTCACATACAATGAGCAGTTCTTC. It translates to CASGTGRVTYNEQFF.

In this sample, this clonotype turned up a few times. The CDR3 reads CASSSRLLAGERETQYF. The CDR3 nucleotides read TGTGCCAGCAGTTCCCGATTACTAGCGGGGGAGCGGGAGACCCAGTACTTC. V is TRBV12-3 or TRBV12-4 and J is TRBJ2-5, with 11 bases lining up with TRBD2. V shed 4 bases and J 5 bases; nucleotides not matched to a gene: 12. The CDR3 extends over 17 amino acids.

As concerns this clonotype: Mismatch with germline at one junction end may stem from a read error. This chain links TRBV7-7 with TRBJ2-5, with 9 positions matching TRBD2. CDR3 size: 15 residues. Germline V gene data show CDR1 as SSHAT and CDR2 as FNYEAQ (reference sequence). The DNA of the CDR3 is TGTGCTAGCAGCTTACGCGGGAGGGCCATGGAGACCCAGTACTTC. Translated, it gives CASSLRGRAMETQYF.